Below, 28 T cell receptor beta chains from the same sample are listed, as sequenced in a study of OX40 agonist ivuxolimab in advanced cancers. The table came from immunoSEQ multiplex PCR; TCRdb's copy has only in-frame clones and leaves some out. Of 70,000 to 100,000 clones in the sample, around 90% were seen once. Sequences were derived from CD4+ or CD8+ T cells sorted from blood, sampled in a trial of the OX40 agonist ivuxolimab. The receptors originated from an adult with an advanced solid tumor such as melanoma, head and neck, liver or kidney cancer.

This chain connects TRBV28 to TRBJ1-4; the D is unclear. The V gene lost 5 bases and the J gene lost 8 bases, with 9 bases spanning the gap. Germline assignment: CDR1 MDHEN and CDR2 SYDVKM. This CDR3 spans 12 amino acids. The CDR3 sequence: CASSTPREKLFF. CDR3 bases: TGTGCCAGCAGTACACCCAGGGAAAAACTGTTTTTT.

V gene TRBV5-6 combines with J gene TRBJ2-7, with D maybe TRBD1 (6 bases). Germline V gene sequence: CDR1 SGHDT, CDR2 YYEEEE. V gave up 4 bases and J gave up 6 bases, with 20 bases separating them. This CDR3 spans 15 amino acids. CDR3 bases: TGTGCCAGCAGCGGTGGTATCGCAGGGGATGGCGAGCAGTACTTC. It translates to CASSGGIAGDGEQYF. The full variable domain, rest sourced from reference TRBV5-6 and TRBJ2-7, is DAGVTQSPTHLIKTRGQQVTLRCSPKSGHDTVSWYQQALGQGPQFIFQYYEEEERQRGNFPDRFSGHQFPNYSSELNVNALLLGDSALYLCASSGGIAGDGEQYFGPGTRLTVT.

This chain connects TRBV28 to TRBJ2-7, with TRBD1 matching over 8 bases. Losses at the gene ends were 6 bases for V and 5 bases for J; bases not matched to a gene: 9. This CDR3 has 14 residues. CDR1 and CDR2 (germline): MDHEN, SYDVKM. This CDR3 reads CASRTGQGRDEQYF. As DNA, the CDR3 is TGTGCCAGCAGGACAGGACAGGGAAGGGACGAGCAGTACTTC.

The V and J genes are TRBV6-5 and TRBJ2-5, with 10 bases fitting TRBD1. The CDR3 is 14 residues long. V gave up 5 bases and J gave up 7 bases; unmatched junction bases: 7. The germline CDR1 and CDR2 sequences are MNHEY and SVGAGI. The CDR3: CASSSDRGLGTQYF. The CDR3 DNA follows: TGTGCCAGCAGTAGCGACAGGGGGCTGGGGACCCAGTACTTC.

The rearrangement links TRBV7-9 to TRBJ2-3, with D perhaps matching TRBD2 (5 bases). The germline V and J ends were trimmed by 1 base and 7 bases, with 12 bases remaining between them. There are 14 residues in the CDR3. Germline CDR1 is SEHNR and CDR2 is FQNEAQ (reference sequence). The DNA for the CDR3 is TGTGCCAGCAGCTTAGGCGCGGACTCACATACGCAGTATTTT. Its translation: CASSLGADSHTQYF.

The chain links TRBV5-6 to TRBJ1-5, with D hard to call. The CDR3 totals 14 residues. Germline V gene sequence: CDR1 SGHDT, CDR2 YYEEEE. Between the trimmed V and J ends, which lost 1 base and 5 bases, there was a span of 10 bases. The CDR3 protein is CASSLMGNDQPQHF. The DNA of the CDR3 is TGTGCCAGCAGCTTGATGGGGAACGATCAGCCCCAGCATTTT.

CDR3 nucleotides: TGCGCCAGCAGCTTGGCGGCAGGGATGAACACTGAAGCTTTCTTT. Translating it yields CASSLAAGMNTEAFF. This rearrangement joins TRBV5-1 to TRBJ1-1, with D possibly matching TRBD1 (5 bases). Looked up from germline, CDR1 is SGHRS and CDR2 is YFSETQ. The CDR3 totals 15 residues. Trimming took 0 bases from V and 0 from J, leaving 9 bases between them.

CDR3 amino acids: CASSYLDTTDTQYF. As DNA, the CDR3 is TGTGCCAGCAGTTACCTGGACACCACAGATACGCAGTATTTT. V is TRBV6-5 and J is TRBJ2-3; weak D call: TRBD1 (5 bases). Germline lookup yields CDR1 MNHEY and CDR2 SVGAGI. V was shortened by 2 bases and J by 2 bases, with 8 bases between the two germline ends. This CDR3 is built from 14 residues.

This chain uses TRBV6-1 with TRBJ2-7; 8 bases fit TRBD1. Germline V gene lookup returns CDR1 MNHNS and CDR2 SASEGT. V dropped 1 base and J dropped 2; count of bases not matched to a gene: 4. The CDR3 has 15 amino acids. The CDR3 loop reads CASSEDPGGPYEQYF. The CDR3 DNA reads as TGTGCCAGCAGTGAAGACCCAGGGGGCCCCTACGAGCAGTACTTC.

In DNA, the CDR3 is TGTGCCAGCAGCTTAGAGGGACTAGCGGGAGCCTACAATGAGCAGTTCTTC. This encodes CASSLEGLAGAYNEQFF. V is TRBV7-3 and J is TRBJ2-1; 14 positions agree with TRBD2. Germline V gives CDR1 SGHTA, CDR2 FQGTGA. The CDR3 consists of 17 residues. V shed 2 bases, J shed 2 bases, and the junction held 2 bases outside the gene matches.

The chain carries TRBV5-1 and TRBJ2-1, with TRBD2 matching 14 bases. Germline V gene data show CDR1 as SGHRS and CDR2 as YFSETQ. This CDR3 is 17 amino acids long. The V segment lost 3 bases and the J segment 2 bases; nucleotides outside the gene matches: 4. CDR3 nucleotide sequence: TGCGCCAGCAGCTCGGGGACTAGCGGGAGTCCCTACAATGAGCAGTTCTTC. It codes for CASSSGTSGSPYNEQFF.

The CDR3 coding sequence is TGTGCCAGCAGTGCCGGACAGCACACTGAAGCTTTCTTT. Its translation: CASSAGQHTEAFF. J is TRBJ1-1 and V is TRBV6-5, with D possibly TRBD1 on 6 matching bases. V was trimmed by 5 bases and J by 3 bases, leaving 10 bases between them. The CDR3 consists of 13 residues. Germline V CDR1 and CDR2: MNHEY, SVGAGI.

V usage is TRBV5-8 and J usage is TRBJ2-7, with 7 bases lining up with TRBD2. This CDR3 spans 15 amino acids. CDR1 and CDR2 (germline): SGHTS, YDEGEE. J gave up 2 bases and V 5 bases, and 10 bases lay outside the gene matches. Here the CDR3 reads CASRERDPGPYEQYF. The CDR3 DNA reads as TGTGCCAGCAGGGAGCGGGACCCGGGCCCCTACGAGCAGTACTTC.

This CDR3 reads CASSVAMPLAGYTGELFF. The CDR3 bases are TGTGCCAGCAGCGTTGCCATGCCCCTAGCGGGCTACACCGGGGAGCTGTTTTTT. This sequence joins TRBV9 and TRBJ2-2; 8 nucleotides agree with TRBD2. Germline V lookup: CDR1 SGDLS, CDR2 YYNGEE. J was trimmed by 3 bases and V by 2 bases; bases with no gene match: 12. The CDR3 length is 18 residues.

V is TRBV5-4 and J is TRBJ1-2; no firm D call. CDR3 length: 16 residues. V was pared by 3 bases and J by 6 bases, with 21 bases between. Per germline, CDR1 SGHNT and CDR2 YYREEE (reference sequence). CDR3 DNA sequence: TGTGCCAGCAGCTCGCCTGGAGATAGCTACTATGATGGCTACACCTTC. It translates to CASSSPGDSYYDGYTF.

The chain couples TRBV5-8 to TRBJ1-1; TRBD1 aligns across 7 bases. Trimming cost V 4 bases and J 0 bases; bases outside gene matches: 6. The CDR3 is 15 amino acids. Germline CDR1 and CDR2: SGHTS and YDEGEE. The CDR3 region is CASSPDRAMNTEAFF. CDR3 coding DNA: TGTGCCAGCAGCCCAGACAGGGCAATGAACACTGAAGCTTTCTTT.

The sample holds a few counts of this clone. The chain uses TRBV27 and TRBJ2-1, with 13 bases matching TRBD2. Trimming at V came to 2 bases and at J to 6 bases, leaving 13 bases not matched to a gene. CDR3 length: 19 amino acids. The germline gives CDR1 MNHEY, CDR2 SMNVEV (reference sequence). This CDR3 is CASSLPGLAGPGRSNEQFF. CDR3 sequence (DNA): TGTGCCAGCAGTTTACCGGGACTAGCGGGACCTGGGAGGAGCAATGAGCAGTTCTTC.

The CDR3 nucleotides read TGTGCCAGCAGGCCGACAGAGGAGATCAACACTGAAGCTTTCTTT. It is translated as CASRPTEEINTEAFF. The chain carries TRBV7-9 and TRBJ1-1; perhaps TRBD1 as D (5 bases). This CDR3 has 15 residues. Germline values: CDR1 SEHNR, CDR2 FQNEAQ (reference sequence). The ends were cut back, 6 bases at V and 2 bases at J, with 16 bases in the middle.

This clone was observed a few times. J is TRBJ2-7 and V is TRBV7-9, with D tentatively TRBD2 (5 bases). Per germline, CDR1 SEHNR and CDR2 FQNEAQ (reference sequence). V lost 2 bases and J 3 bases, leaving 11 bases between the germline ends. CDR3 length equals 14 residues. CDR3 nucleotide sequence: TGTGCCAGCAGCTTACTTGGGGAGTTCTACGAGCAGTACTTC. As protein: CASSLLGEFYEQYF.

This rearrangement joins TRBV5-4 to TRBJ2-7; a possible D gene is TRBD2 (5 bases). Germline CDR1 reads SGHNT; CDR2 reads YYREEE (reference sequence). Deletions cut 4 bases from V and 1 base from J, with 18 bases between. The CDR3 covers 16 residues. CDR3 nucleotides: TGTGCCAGCAGCCACCCCCAGCTAGCTGCTTCCTACGAGCAGTACTTC. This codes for CASSHPQLAASYEQYF.

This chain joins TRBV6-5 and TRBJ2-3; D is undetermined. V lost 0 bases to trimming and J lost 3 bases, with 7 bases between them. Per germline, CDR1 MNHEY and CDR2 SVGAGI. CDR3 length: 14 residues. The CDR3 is CASSYSSRTDTQYF. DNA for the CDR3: TGTGCCAGCAGTTACTCAAGCAGAACAGATACGCAGTATTTT.

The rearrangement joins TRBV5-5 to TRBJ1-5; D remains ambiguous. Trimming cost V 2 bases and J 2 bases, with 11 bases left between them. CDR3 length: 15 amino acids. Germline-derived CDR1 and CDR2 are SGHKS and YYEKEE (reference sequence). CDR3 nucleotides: TGTGCCAGCAGCTTATTTCCCGGGGGCAATCAGCCCCAGCATTTT. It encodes CASSLFPGGNQPQHF.

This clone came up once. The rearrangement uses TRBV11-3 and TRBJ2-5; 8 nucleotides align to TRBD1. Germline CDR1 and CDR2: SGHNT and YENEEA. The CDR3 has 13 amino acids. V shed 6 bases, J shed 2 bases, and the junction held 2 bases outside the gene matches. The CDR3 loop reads CASRNRGQETQYF. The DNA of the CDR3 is TGTGCCAGCAGGAACAGGGGGCAAGAGACCCAGTACTTC. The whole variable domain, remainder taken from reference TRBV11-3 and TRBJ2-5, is EAGVVQSPRYKIIEKKQPVAFWCNPISGHNTLYWYLQNLGQGPELLIRYENEEAVDDSQLPKDRFSAERLKGVDSTLKIQPAELGDSAVYLCASRNRGQETQYFGPGTRLLVL.

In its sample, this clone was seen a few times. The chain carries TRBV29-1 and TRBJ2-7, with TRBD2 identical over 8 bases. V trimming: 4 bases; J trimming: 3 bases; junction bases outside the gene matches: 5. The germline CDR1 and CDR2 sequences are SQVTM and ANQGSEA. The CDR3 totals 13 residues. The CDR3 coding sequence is TGCAGCGTTGGAGCTAGCGGGCTCTACGAGCAGTACTTC. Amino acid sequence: CSVGASGLYEQYF.

The CDR3 region is CASSYRDRDGYTF. CDR3 coding DNA: TGTGCCAGCAGCTACCGGGACAGGGACGGCTACACCTTC. The chain has TRBV7-8 and TRBJ1-2, with 9 positions matching TRBD1. With 4 bases clipped from V and 8 bases from J, the junction kept 5 bases outside the gene matches. Germline V gene data show CDR1 as SGHVS and CDR2 as FQNEAQ. The CDR3 consists of 13 residues.

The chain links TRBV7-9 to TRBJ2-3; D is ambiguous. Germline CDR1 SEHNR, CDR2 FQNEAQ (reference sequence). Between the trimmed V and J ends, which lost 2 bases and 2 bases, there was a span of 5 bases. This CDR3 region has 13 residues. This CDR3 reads CASSLKVTDTQYF. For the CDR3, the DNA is TGTGCCAGCAGCTTAAAGGTCACAGATACGCAGTATTTT.

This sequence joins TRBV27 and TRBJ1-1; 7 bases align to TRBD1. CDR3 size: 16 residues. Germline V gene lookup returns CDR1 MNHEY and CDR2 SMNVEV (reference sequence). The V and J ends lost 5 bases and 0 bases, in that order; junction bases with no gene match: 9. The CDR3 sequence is CASSPLRGEMNTEAFF. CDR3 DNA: TGTGCCAGCAGTCCCCTCAGGGGGGAGATGAACACTGAAGCTTTCTTT.

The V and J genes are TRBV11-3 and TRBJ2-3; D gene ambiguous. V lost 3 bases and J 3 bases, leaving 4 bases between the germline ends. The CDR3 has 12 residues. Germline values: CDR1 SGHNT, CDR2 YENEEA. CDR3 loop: CASSFITDTQYF. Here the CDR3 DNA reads TGTGCCAGCAGCTTCATAACAGATACGCAGTATTTT.